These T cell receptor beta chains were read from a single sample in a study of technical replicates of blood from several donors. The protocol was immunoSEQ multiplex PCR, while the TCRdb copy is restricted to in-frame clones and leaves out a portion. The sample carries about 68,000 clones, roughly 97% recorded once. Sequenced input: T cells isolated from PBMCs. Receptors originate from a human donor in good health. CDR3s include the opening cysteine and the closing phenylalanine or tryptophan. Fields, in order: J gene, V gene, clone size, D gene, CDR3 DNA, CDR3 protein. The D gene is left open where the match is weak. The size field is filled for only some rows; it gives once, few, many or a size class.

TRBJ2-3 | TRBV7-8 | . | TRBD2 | TGTGCCAGCAGCTTACTAGCGGGAGCCCTAGATACGCAGTATTTT | CASSLLAGALDTQYF
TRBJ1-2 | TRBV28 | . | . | TGTGCCAGCAGTTTACGGAGGGCGTTACATGGCTACACCTTC | CASSLRRALHGYTF
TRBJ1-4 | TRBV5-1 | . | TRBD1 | TGCGCCAGCAGCTTGGCTCAGGGGGCCAGGACTAATGAAAAACTGTTTTTT | CASSLAQGARTNEKLFF
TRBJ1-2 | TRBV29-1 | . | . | TGCAGCGTTGGTAAGGCAGGCGAAGGCTACACCTTC | CSVGKAGEGYTF
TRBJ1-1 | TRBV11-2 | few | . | TGTGCCAGCAGCTTAGATCGGAGTGTATCCTCAGCGAACACTGAAGCTTTCTTT | CASSLDRSVSSANTEAFF
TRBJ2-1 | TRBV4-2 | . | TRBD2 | TGTGCCAGCAGCCATCGCTCGTCTAGCGGGAACTACAATGAGCAGTTCTTC | CASSHRSSSGNYNEQFF
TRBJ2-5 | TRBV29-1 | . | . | TGCAGCGTTGAAGATCCCGCTGAGCTGGACAGTGAAGAGACCCAGTACTTC | CSVEDPAELDSEETQYF
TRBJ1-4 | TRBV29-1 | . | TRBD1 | TGCAGCGGGGGACAGGGACATGAAAAACTGTTTTTT | CSGGQGHEKLFF
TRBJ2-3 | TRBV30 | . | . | TGTGCCGGAGGAGGCGGAGTCATCACAGATACGCAGTATTTT | CAGGGGVITDTQYF
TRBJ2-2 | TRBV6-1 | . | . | TGTGCCAGCAGTGAACTCCCTACCGGGGAGCTGTTTTTT | CASSELPTGELFF
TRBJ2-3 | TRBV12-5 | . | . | TGTGCTAGTGGCCCCAGCGGCCACCAAGATACGCAGTATTTT | CASGPSGHQDTQYF
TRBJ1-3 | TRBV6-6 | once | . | TGTGCCAGCAGTTCAGGTCGAACATATTTT | CASSSGRTYF
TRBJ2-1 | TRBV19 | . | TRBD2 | TGTGCCAGTACCCCGGGACTAGCGGGAGGAGAGCAGTTCTTC | CASTPGLAGGEQFF
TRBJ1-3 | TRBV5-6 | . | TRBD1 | TGTGCCAGCAGCTCCGGACAGGGTACGAGCACCATATATTTT | CASSSGQGTSTIYF
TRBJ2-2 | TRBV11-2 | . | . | TGTGCCAGCAGCTCACAGGGAATTGGTGGAACCGGGGAGCTGTTTTTT | CASSSQGIGGTGELFF
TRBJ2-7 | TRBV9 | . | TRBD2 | TGTGCCAGCAGCGTAACTAGCGGGAGCAATTACGAGCAGTACTTC | CASSVTSGSNYEQYF
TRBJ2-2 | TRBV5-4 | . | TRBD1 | TGTGCCAGCAGCCTTTCTTACAGGGGCAACACCGGGGAGCTGTTTTTT | CASSLSYRGNTGELFF
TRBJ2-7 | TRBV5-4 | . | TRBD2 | TGTGCCAGCAGCTTGGGACTAGCGGATCCCTACGAGCAGTACTTC | CASSLGLADPYEQYF
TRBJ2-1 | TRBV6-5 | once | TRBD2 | TGTGCCAGCAGTTTCGGACTAGCGGGCGACAATGAGCAGTTCTTC | CASSFGLAGDNEQFF
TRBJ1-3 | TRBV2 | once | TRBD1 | TGTGCCAGCAGTGGGACAGGGAGAAACACCATATATTTT | CASSGTGRNTIYF
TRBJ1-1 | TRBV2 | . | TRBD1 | TGTGCCAGCAGTGTAGACAGGGGGACTGAAGCTTTCTTT | CASSVDRGTEAFF
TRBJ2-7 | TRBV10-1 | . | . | TGCGCCAGCAGTGGGGGGGACAGACCTTACGAGCAGTACTTC | CASSGGDRPYEQYF
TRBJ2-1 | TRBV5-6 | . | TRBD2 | TGTGCCAGCAGCTTGTTGAGCGGGGGTTACAATGAGCAGTTCTTC | CASSLLSGGYNEQFF
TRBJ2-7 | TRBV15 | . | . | TGTGCCACCAGCAGAGATCTCGAGCAGTACTTC | CATSRDLEQYF
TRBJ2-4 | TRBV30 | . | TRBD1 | TGTGCCTTCCGACAGGGGAACAAAAACATTCAGTACTTC | CAFRQGNKNIQYF
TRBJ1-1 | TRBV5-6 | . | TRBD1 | TGTGCCAGCAGCGGTATACAGGGGATGAACACTGAAGCTTTCTTT | CASSGIQGMNTEAFF
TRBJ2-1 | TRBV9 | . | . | TGTGCCAGCAGCGTAGCCCCGGGGAGTTACAATGAGCAGTTCTTC | CASSVAPGSYNEQFF
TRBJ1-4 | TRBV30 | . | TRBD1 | TGTGCCTGGGGGACAGGGGGTGAAAAACTGTTTTTT | CAWGTGGEKLFF
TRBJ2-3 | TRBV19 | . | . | TGTGCCAGTAGTACGGGGGAAACGCAGTATTTT | CASSTGETQYF
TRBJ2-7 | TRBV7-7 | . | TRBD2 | TGTGCTAGCAGCCAACTAGCGGGAGGGCCCGACGAGCAGTACTTC | CASSQLAGGPDEQYF
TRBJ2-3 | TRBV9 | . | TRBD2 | TGTGCCAGCAGCGTAGGGACCTTTCCGCGGGAGAAAGATACGCAGTATTTT | CASSVGTFPREKDTQYF
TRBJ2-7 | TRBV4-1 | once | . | TGCGCCAGCAGCCTTCTTCGGTCCTACGAGCAGTACTTC | CASSLLRSYEQYF
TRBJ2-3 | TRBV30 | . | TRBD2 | TGTGCCTGGAGCTTACTAGCGGGAGACGCAGATACGCAGTATTTT | CAWSLLAGDADTQYF
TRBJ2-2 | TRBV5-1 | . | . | TGCGCCAGCAGCACCGGACTGAACACCGGGGAGCTGTTTTTT | CASSTGLNTGELFF
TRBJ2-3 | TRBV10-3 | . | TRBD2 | TGTGCCATCAGTGACTACGGGGCGGGAGGGGATACGCAGTATTTT | CAISDYGAGGDTQYF
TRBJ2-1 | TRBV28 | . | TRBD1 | TGTGCCAGCAGTTTCTTGGGCACAGGGGTATACAATGAGCAGTTCTTC | CASSFLGTGVYNEQFF
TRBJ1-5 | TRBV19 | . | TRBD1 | TGTGCCACCCTTAGTCCAGGGGGCGATCAGCCCCAGCATTTT | CATLSPGGDQPQHF
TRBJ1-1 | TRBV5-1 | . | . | TGCGCCAGCAGCTTGGGGGACTTTGAAGCTTTCTTT | CASSLGDFEAFF
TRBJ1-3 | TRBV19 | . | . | TGTGCCAGTAGTACTGACTGGAGAAACACCATATATTTT | CASSTDWRNTIYF
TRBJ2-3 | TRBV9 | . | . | TGTGCCAGCAGCGCTACAGGGCCAGATACGCAGTATTTT | CASSATGPDTQYF
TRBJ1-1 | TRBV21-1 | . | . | TGTGCCAGCAGCAATTGGCAGGGGGCGGAAGCTTTCTTT | CASSNWQGAEAFF
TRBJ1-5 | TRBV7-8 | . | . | TGTGCCAGCAGCTTAGTAGACATCAATCAGCCCCAGCATTTT | CASSLVDINQPQHF
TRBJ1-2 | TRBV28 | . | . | TGTGCCAGCAGTTTAAGGGGGGGAGTTATCTATGGCTACACCTTC | CASSLRGGVIYGYTF
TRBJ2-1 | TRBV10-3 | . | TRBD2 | TGTGCCGCCTCTAGCGGCACCACCTACAATGAGCAGTTCTTC | CAASSGTTYNEQFF
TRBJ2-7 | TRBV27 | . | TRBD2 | TGTGCCAGCTCCCTCGGACTAGGCGACTACGAGCAGTACTTC | CASSLGLGDYEQYF
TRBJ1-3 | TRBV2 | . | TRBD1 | TGTGCCAGCGGGGACAGGGTGAACACCATATATTTT | CASGDRVNTIYF
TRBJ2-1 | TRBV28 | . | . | TGTGCCAGCAGTTGGAGTAGTGTGGTTAATGAGCAGTTCTTC | CASSWSSVVNEQFF
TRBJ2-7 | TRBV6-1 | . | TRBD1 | TGTGCCAGCAGAACTACCGGGACAGGGATTTACGAGCAGTACTTC | CASRTTGTGIYEQYF
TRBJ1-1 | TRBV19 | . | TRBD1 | TGTGCCAGTTCGCAGGGGGCTAACACTGAAGCTTTCTTT | CASSQGANTEAFF
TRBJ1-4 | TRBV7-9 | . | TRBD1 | TGTGCCAGCAGCCTGACGGGACAGGGCGGAACTAATGAAAAACTGTTTTTT | CASSLTGQGGTNEKLFF
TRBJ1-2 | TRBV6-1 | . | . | TGTGCCAGCATCGGTAGCGCCCCCTCCTATGGCTACACCTTC | CASIGSAPSYGYTF
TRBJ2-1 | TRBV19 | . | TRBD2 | TGTGCCAGTAGTACCCAGCGGGACTACAATGAGCAGTTCTTC | CASSTQRDYNEQFF
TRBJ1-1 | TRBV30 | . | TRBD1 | TGTGCCTGGACATTAGACAGGGGAGCTGAAGCTTTCTTT | CAWTLDRGAEAFF
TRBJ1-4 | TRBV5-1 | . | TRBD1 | TGCGCCAGCAGCCCCGGGACAGGAGAAGAAAAACTGTTTTTT | CASSPGTGEEKLFF
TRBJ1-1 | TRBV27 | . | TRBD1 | TGTGCCAGCAGTGACAGGGGGGACACTGAAGCTTTCTTT | CASSDRGDTEAFF
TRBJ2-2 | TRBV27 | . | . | TGTGCCAGCAGTTTAGGCAACACCGGGGAGCTGTTTTTT | CASSLGNTGELFF
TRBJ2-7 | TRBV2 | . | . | TGTGCCAGGGGTGACAGGCGGACCTACGAGCAGTACTTC | CARGDRRTYEQYF
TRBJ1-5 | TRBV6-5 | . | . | TGTGCCAGCAGAGCAGGGCCTCCTAATCAGCCCCAGCATTTT | CASRAGPPNQPQHF
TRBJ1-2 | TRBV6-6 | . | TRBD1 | TGTGCCAGCAGTAGCCGGACAGGGGGTTATGGCTACACCTTC | CASSSRTGGYGYTF
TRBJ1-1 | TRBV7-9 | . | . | TGTGCCAGCAGCCAAGGGGCGAATGGGTTGAACACTGAAGCTTTCTTT | CASSQGANGLNTEAFF